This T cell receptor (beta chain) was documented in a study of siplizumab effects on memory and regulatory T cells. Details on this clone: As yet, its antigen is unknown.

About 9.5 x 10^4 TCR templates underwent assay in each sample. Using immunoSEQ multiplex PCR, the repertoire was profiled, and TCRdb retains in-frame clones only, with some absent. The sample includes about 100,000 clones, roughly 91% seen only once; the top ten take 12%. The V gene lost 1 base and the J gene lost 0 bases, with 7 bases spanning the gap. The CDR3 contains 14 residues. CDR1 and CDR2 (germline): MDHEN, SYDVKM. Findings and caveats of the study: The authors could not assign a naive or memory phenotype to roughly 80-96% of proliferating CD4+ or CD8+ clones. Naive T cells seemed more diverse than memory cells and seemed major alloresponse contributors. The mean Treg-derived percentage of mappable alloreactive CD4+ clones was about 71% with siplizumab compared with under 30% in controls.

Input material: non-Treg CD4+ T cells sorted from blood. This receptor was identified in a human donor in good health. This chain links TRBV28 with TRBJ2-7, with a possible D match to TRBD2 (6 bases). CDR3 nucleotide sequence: TGTGCCAGCAGTTTATTGGGGGGCTCCTACGAGCAGTACTTC. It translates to CASSLLGGSYEQYF. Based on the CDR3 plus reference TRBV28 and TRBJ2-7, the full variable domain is DVKVTQSSRYLVKRTGEKVFLECVQDMDHENMFWYRQDPGLGLRLIYFSYDVKMKEKGDIPEGYSVSREKKERFSLILESASTNQTSMYLCASSLLGGSYEQYFGPGTRLTVT.